This T cell receptor (beta chain) came from a study of T cell responses to AZD1222 COVID-19 vaccine (dated by TCRdb to 2020 to 2023). Background for the entire study: AZD1222 recipients given second doses at about 4 weeks or at about 12 weeks were pooled, since spike-specific TCR depth and breadth were not found to differ between the two schedules. A total of more than 230 trial participants underwent TCR sequencing, of whom about 210 received two doses of AZD1222 and around 26 received two doses of the MenACWY control vaccine. Enrollment into the trials was organized by age into subgroups of 18-55, 56-69 and 70-plus years, and those subgroups contained about 160, 30 and 59 TCR-sequenced participants, respectively.

Per the publication, the time point label means: baseline before first vaccination. Vaccinee samples were obtained from the UK trials COV001 and COV002, which included a single-blind randomized controlled phase 2/3 trial of AZD1222 (ChAdOx1 nCoV-19) in healthy adults. For TCRbeta chain sequencing, PBMC samples from trial participants were taken at day 0 and at day 28 after the second dose. Details on this clone: Its antigen is unknown. Qualities for individual bases were not recorded, and no much larger clone is one base off.

Broad study findings and their caveats: Participants were mostly white British, with more females than males. The authors suggested clonal diversity may have been underestimated. No day 14 peak-response samples were available, so repertoires were characterized only after the peak T cell response. Only five to seven AZD1222 recipients were SARS-CoV-2 seropositive at baseline, limiting conclusions about previously exposed vaccinees. After two AZD1222 doses, both the breadth and the depth of spike-specific TCRs were significantly higher than at day 0 and than in MenACWY recipients. CD4 TCRs associated with the vaccine covered the entire spike protein, and the dominant responses were in regions 160-218 and 743-854. Nearly half of unique spike-specific TCRs reportedly recognized epitopes outside regions mutated in the B.1.351 and B.1.1.7 variants. In the small 56-69-year group, the increase in depth fell short of significance, most likely because of low power.

Looking up the germline V gene yields CDR1 SGHVS and CDR2 FQNEAQ. Including the terminal cysteine and phenylalanine, the CDR3 comprises 14 residues. Only the CDR3 portion is preserved as DNA: 42 bases, with reading frame beginning at the first base. V is reduced by 3 bases and J by 0 bases, leaving a spacing of 8 bases between them. The CDR3 regions of human TCRbeta chains were analyzed by immunosequencing. The published analysis was carried out like this. Repertoire TCRs were matched against a reference library of SARS-CoV-2-specific TCRs generated with the MIRA antigen-specificity platform. Breadth meant the fraction of unique TCRs that were SARS-CoV-2-associated, whereas depth meant the fraction of total T cells that were SARS-CoV-2-associated. Using the MIRA data, each spike-specific TCR was assigned both to the spike region to which the TCR was reactive and to a CD4 or CD8 class. Log10-transformed breadth and depth values were compared by one-way ANOVA with Sidak's multiple comparisons tests. TCRdb's version of the immuneACCESS table is confined to in-frame rearrangements and falls short of the full clone set. An unresolved V gene accounts for under half of the shortfall where checked; the remainder is of unknown origin. V and J calls and clone size are as listed in that table; D and trimming were resolved from the DNA. This sample has about 140,000 clones in its table, and around 89% of those were observed once. Of the sample, 2.9% is held by the ten largest clones.

This sequence was found in an adult in good health. Recombination linked TRBV7-8 to TRBJ1-1; a confident D gene designation cannot be given. The sample consisted of peripheral blood, taken on day 0 of AZD1222 vaccination. The nucleotides read TGTGCCAGCAGCTTTCGGAACATGAACACTGAAGCTTTCTTT. Its translation is CASSFRNMNTEAFF.